This T cell receptor beta chain was sequenced for a study of shared clonotypes between healthy human individuals. Using immunoSEQ multiplex PCR, the repertoire was profiled, and TCRdb retains in-frame clones only, with some absent. This table has 500,000 or so clones, 95% to 97% appearing once. Free of recent acute infections or vaccinations, the donors were healthy HIV-negative adults. It was into CD45RA+ naive and CD45RA-negative memory subsets that the CD4+ cells were split. In regard to this clone: Its antigen is as yet unknown. The junction departs from germline at one end; a sequencing error may be responsible.

The germline V gene has CDR1 DFQATT and CDR2 SNEGSKA (reference sequence). The CDR3 extends over 10 amino acids. Study results and limitations: Expectations were that clonotype sharing among donors would be affected by sequencing depth.

The chain is built from TRBV20-1 and TRBJ2-5, with unresolved D. The sequencing sample was made of naive CD4+ T cells sorted from blood. Subset specified: CD45RA+ positively selected. This TCR came from a woman aged 25 to 39 in good health. The CDR3 nucleotides read TGCAGTGCTGCAACAGAGGCCCAGTACTTC. It yields the protein CSAATEAQYF.